One sample yielded the 22 T cell receptor beta chains listed below, sequenced in a study of identical twins. MiXCR, applied by TCRdb to the 5' RACE reads, yields one record per CDR3 protein. Among 1.5 million to 2 million distinct CDR3 sequences listed, under 35% were seen once. Material for sequencing was cord blood. These receptors were collected from a newborn girl in good health.

The chain joins TRBV10-3 to TRBJ2-7; a weak D match, TRBD1 (7 bases). V lost 8 bases and J 2 bases, leaving 19 bases between the germline ends. CDR1 is ENHRY and CDR2 is SYGVKD in the germline V gene. There are 15 residues in the CDR3. The DNA of the CDR3 is TGTGCCATCTGGGGTAACAGGGGAGGCACCTACGAGCAGTACTTC. This sequence encodes CAIWGNRGGTYEQYF.

V is TRBV3-1 and J is TRBJ2-2, with D perhaps matching TRBD2 (5 bases). The CDR3 contains 15 residues. Germline loops: CDR1 LGHDT, CDR2 YNNKEL (reference sequence). Trimming cost V 3 bases and J 1 base, with 9 bases left between them. The CDR3 nucleotides are TGTGCCAGCAGCCAGGGAGCACTGAACACCGGGGAGCTGTTTTTT. Translating it yields CASSQGALNTGELFF.

V and J are TRBV20-1 and TRBJ2-3; 10 bases align to TRBD2. CDR3 length equals 15 residues. Trimming took 6 bases from V and 1 from J; bases not matched to a gene: 7. The germline gives CDR1 DFQATT, CDR2 SNEGSKA (reference sequence). The CDR3 loop is CSAPVAGGRTDTQYF. CDR3 coding DNA: TGCAGTGCCCCCGTAGCGGGGGGTCGCACAGATACGCAGTATTTT.

The chain combines TRBV7-8 with TRBJ2-5, with 11 bases that match TRBD2. CDR1 and CDR2 from the germline V gene are SGHVS and FQNEAQ. V shed 2 bases, J shed 11 bases, and the junction held 16 bases outside the gene matches. The CDR3 loop spans 17 amino acids. CDR3 sequence reads: CASSLSLAGGHYNEQYF. Written as DNA, the CDR3 is TGTGCCAGCAGCTTATCCCTAGCGGGGGGCCATTACAATGAGCAGTACTTC.

This clonotype was seen more than once but under ten times. V is TRBV6-1 and J is TRBJ2-5; D is ambiguous. This CDR3 has 14 amino acids. V was cut by 2 bases and J by 3 bases, with 10 bases left in between. Germline CDR1 reads MNHNS; CDR2 reads SASEGT. Here the CDR3 reads CASSESKVKETQYF. As DNA, the CDR3 is TGTGCCAGCAGTGAATCAAAGGTCAAAGAGACCCAGTACTTC.

The V and J genes are TRBV29-1 and TRBJ1-1, with D maybe TRBD1 (6 bases). The CDR3 spans 13 residues. The V gene lost 3 bases and the J gene lost 3 bases, with 11 bases spanning the gap. The V gene's germline CDR1 is SQVTM and CDR2 ANQGSEA. In DNA form, the CDR3 reads TGCAGCGTTGAGGGGGGCGTGGACACTGAAGCTTTCTTT. This gives the protein CSVEGGVDTEAFF.

The genes are TRBV5-1 and TRBJ1-2; D not certain. Germline V gene lookup returns CDR1 SGHRS and CDR2 YFSETQ. The CDR3 sequence is 13 residues long. Trimming took 0 bases from V and 10 from J, leaving 13 bases between them. The CDR3 is CASSLEFRADYTF. DNA of the CDR3: TGCGCCAGCAGCTTGGAGTTCCGGGCGGACTACACCTTC.

The table lists this clonotype with a few counts. The chain joins TRBV3-1 to TRBJ2-4; TRBD2 matches at 8 bases. This CDR3 spans 14 amino acids. V lost 4 bases and J lost 2; bases outside the gene matches: 1. The V gene's germline CDR1 is LGHDT and CDR2 YNNKEL (reference sequence). This CDR3 reads CASSLSGTKNIQYF. The CDR3 DNA reads TGTGCCAGCAGCCTTAGCGGGACCAAAAACATTCAGTACTTC.

The chain has TRBV24-1 and TRBJ1-5, with 8 bases lining up with TRBD1. The length of the CDR3 is 17 residues. Per the germline V gene, CDR1 is KGHDR and CDR2 is SFDVKD. With 4 bases clipped from V and 1 base from J, the junction kept 8 bases outside the gene matches. The CDR3 protein is CATSDPTTGASNQPQHF. The CDR3 DNA reads as TGTGCCACCAGTGACCCCACGACAGGGGCGAGCAATCAGCCCCAGCATTTT.

Note on this clonotype: Since a much larger clone is just one base distant, this may be a read error. The chain carries TRBV10-3 and TRBJ1-2; D gene unclear. The V gene lost 3 bases and the J gene lost 6 bases, with 11 bases spanning the gap. Germline V lookup: CDR1 ENHRY, CDR2 SYGVKD. The CDR3 spans 13 residues. The CDR3 reads CAISESGNHGYTF. CDR3 sequence (DNA): TGTGCCATCAGTGAATCCGGGAACCATGGCTACACCTTC.

Only a few counts were recorded for this clonotype. The chain couples TRBV29-1 to TRBJ1-3, with 9 bases fitting TRBD1. The CDR3 is 14 residues long. Germline V gene lookup returns CDR1 SQVTM and CDR2 ANQGSEA. Trimming at V came to 5 bases and at J to 4 bases, leaving 6 bases not matched to a gene. The CDR3 DNA sequence: TGCAGCGTTCGAACCGGGACAGGGGGAAACACCATATATTTT. Translation gives CSVRTGTGGNTIYF.

This clonotype showed up just a few times. The junction shows a germline mismatch at one end, possibly a read error. The rearrangement joins TRBV27 to TRBJ1-2, with 7 bases that match TRBD1. Germline CDR1 MNHEY, CDR2 SMNVEV (reference sequence). The CDR3 is 13 residues long. The CDR3 DNA follows: TGTGCCAGCAATTTATCTCGGGACAGATACTACACCTTC. Translation: CASNLSRDRYYTF.

The gene calls are TRBV20-1 and TRBJ2-3, with 7 nucleotides matching TRBD2. The length of the CDR3 is 15 residues. From germline, CDR1 is DFQATT and CDR2 SNEGSKA (reference sequence). J lost 2 bases, V lost 5 bases, and 10 bases had no gene match. This chain's CDR3 is CSASLGAGVTDTQYF. Written as DNA, the CDR3 is TGCAGTGCTTCCCTAGGGGCGGGGGTCACAGATACGCAGTATTTT.

The genes are TRBV18 and TRBJ1-2; the match to TRBD1 covers 7 bases. Germline-derived CDR1 and CDR2 are KGHSH and LQKENI. Germline trimming cut 3 bases from V and 7 bases from J; bases unmatched to any gene: 5. The CDR3 sequence is 13 residues long. The CDR3 protein is CASSPLGQRGYTF. CDR3 sequence (DNA): TGTGCCAGCTCACCTTTGGGACAGCGTGGCTACACCTTC.

This clonotype was counted many times. The chain combines TRBV5-5 with TRBJ2-1, with 8 nucleotides matching TRBD2. CDR3 length: 15 residues. Germline loops: CDR1 SGHKS, CDR2 YYEKEE (reference sequence). V shed 2 bases and J 2 bases; nucleotides not matched to a gene: 3. CDR3 in DNA: TGTGCCAGCAGCTTCGGGACTAGTCCCTACAATGAGCAGTTCTTC. Protein product: CASSFGTSPYNEQFF.

There are a few counts of this clonotype. The chain carries TRBV20-1 and TRBJ2-3, with TRBD2 identical over 9 bases. Looked up from germline, CDR1 is DFQATT and CDR2 is SNEGSKA (reference sequence). J gave up 0 bases and V 3 bases, and 7 bases lay outside the gene matches. The CDR3 extends over 16 amino acids. The DNA for the CDR3 is TGCAGTGCTAGCCCCCTAGCGGGAACAAGCACAGATACGCAGTATTTT. Translating gives CSASPLAGTSTDTQYF.

The V gene is TRBV27, the J gene TRBJ1-6; no reliable D call. This CDR3 region has 16 residues. Germline CDR1 reads MNHEY; CDR2 reads SMNVEV (reference sequence). V lost 0 bases to trimming and J lost 7 bases, with 13 bases between them. This CDR3 reads CASSLSPVPGNSPLHF. The CDR3 DNA is TGTGCCAGCAGTTTATCTCCAGTCCCGGGGAATTCACCCCTCCACTTT.

This clonotype was detected ten times or more. V gene TRBV5-1 combines with J gene TRBJ2-1, with 7 bases that match TRBD1. The trim removed 3 bases at V and 3 bases at J, leaving 6 bases unmatched. Germline V gene data show CDR1 as SGHRS and CDR2 as YFSETQ. CDR3 length: 15 amino acids. The CDR3, as DNA: TGCGCCAGCAGCTACACAGGGGTGAACTACAATGAGCAGTTCTTC. Amino acid sequence: CASSYTGVNYNEQFF.

V is TRBV7-9 and J is TRBJ1-2; no definite D call. Germline V gene data show CDR1 as SEHNR and CDR2 as FQNEAQ (reference sequence). This CDR3 contains 14 residues. The germline V and J ends were trimmed by 0 bases and 7 bases, with 12 bases remaining between them. CDR3 loop: CASSLAGSGGGYTF. CDR3 nucleotides: TGTGCCAGCAGCTTAGCGGGATCCGGTGGTGGCTACACCTTC.

The V call is TRBV20-1, the J call TRBJ2-3, with D unresolved. Trimming took 6 bases from V and 6 from J, leaving 10 bases between them. CDR1 and CDR2 (germline): DFQATT, SNEGSKA (reference sequence). The CDR3 extends over 11 amino acids. In DNA form, the CDR3 reads TGCAGTGCCTCCGTGGAGGATACGCAGTATTTT. As protein: CSASVEDTQYF.

The chain is built from TRBV20-1 and TRBJ1-6, with D possibly being TRBD1 (5 bases). The V end was cut by 6 bases, the J end by 6 bases, with 9 bases between. Germline-derived CDR1 and CDR2 are DFQATT and SNEGSKA (reference sequence). The CDR3 extends over 12 amino acids. The chain's CDR3 is CSARQTNSPLHF. The CDR3 nucleotides are TGCAGTGCCAGACAGACTAATTCACCCCTCCACTTT.

The V and J genes are TRBV6-2 or TRBV6-3 and TRBJ2-5, with 7 bases that match TRBD2. V was clipped by 7 bases and J by 3 bases; unmatched bases: 8. Germline V CDR1 and CDR2: MNHEY, SVGEGT. The CDR3 totals 14 residues. CDR3 in DNA: TGTGCCAGCACTCGACTAGCCCGAGAAGAGACCCAGTACTTC. Translating it yields CASTRLAREETQYF.